Listed here are 18 T cell receptor beta chains from one sample, sequenced in a study of OX40 agonist ivuxolimab in advanced cancers. The assay was immunoSEQ multiplex PCR, and TCRdb's table has in-frame clones only and misses some. The sample has about 77,000 clones; about 90% are singletons. The sequences come from CD4+ or CD8+ T cells sorted from blood, collected in a trial of the OX40 agonist ivuxolimab. The receptors stem from an adult with an advanced solid tumor such as melanoma, head and neck, liver or kidney cancer.

The chain carries TRBV6-5 and TRBJ2-2; 10 nucleotides align to TRBD2. This CDR3 spans 16 amino acids. Germline-derived CDR1 and CDR2 are MNHEY and SVGAGI. With V trimmed by 0 bases and J by 6 bases, 4 bases remained unmatched. CDR3 nucleotide sequence: TGTGCCAGCAGTTACTCCCTAGCGGGAGATTCCGGGGAGCTGTTTTTT. Protein product: CASSYSLAGDSGELFF.

J is TRBJ2-5 and V is TRBV5-1; no clear D gene. Germline V gene sequence: CDR1 SGHRS, CDR2 YFSETQ. The V end lost 4 bases, the J end lost 5 bases, and 15 bases lay between the germline ends. The CDR3 has 14 residues. The CDR3 spells CASSRVVAGETQYF. In nucleotides, the CDR3 is TGCGCCAGCAGCCGGGTGGTGGCAGGCGAGACCCAGTACTTC.

This chain uses TRBV13 with TRBJ2-1; D might be TRBD2 (5 bases). V gave up 4 bases and J gave up 12 bases, with 13 bases separating them. Germline lookup yields CDR1 PRHDT and CDR2 FYEKMQ (reference sequence). This CDR3 is 12 amino acids long. The CDR3 is CASSWSSSPQFF. The CDR3 DNA reads TGTGCCAGCAGCTGGTCTAGCTCTCCGCAGTTCTTC.

This chain joins TRBV19 and TRBJ1-5; TRBD1 aligns across 7 bases. V dropped 4 bases and J dropped 7; count of bases not matched to a gene: 10. This CDR3 is 15 amino acids long. Germline V gene lookup returns CDR1 LNHDA and CDR2 SQIVND (reference sequence). CDR3 loop: CASSTRQGESQPQHF. The CDR3 DNA sequence: TGTGCCAGTAGTACCCGACAGGGAGAGAGCCAGCCCCAGCATTTT. The complete variable domain, with remaining parts taken from reference TRBV19 and TRBJ1-5, reads DGGITQSPKYLFRKEGQNVTLSCEQNLNHDAMYWYRQDPGQGLRLIYYSQIVNDFQKGDIAEGYSVSREKKESFPLTVTSAQKNPTAFYLCASSTRQGESQPQHFGDGTRLSIL.

The chain has TRBV11-2 and TRBJ2-7; perhaps D is TRBD1 or TRBD2 (6 bases each). This CDR3 has 11 amino acids. Trimming cost V 4 bases and J 6 bases, with 7 bases left between them. Germline V gene lookup returns CDR1 SGHAT and CDR2 FQNNGV. CDR3 in DNA: TGTGCCAGCAGCTGGGGGGCCGAGCAGTACTTC. It yields the protein CASSWGAEQYF.

A few counts support this clone. V is TRBV27 and J is TRBJ2-3; D unclear. This CDR3 comprises 13 residues. Trimming pared 4 bases from V and 2 bases from J, leaving 7 bases between. Germline V gives CDR1 MNHEY, CDR2 SMNVEV (reference sequence). The CDR3, as DNA: TGTGCCAGCAGTTCCCTGAACACAGATACGCAGTATTTT. Translating it yields CASSSLNTDTQYF.

This clone was observed once. This chain uses TRBV5-1 with TRBJ1-1; the match to TRBD1 covers 7 bases. The CDR3 has 14 amino acids. V lost 1 base, J lost 5 bases, and 5 bases stayed unmatched. Germline values: CDR1 SGHRS, CDR2 YFSETQ. The CDR3 DNA reads as TGCGCCAGCAGCTTGACTCTACAGGGGACTGAAGCTTTCTTT. Translation gives CASSLTLQGTEAFF.

The chain has TRBV5-1 and TRBJ2-1; D possibly matches TRBD1 or TRBD2 (5 bases each). Germline CDR1 SGHRS, CDR2 YFSETQ. This CDR3 is 15 amino acids long. V was cut by 0 bases and J by 2 bases, with 9 bases left in between. CDR3 in amino acids: CASSLAGAAYNEQFF. The CDR3 DNA reads as TGCGCCAGCAGCTTGGCCGGGGCGGCCTACAATGAGCAGTTCTTC.

CDR3 protein: CASRSGGGETQYF. The CDR3 bases are TGTGCCAGCAGATCAGGGGGCGGGGAGACCCAGTACTTC. The V and J genes are TRBV6-6 and TRBJ2-5, with 8 bases matching TRBD1. CDR1 and CDR2 (germline): MNHNY, SVGAGI (reference sequence). The V gene end was trimmed by 6 bases and the J gene end by 5 bases; junction bases not matched to a gene: 5. The CDR3 totals 13 residues.

This clone showed up just once. The V call is TRBV6-6, the J call TRBJ2-2, with 9 bases identical to TRBD1. V shed 5 bases and J 3 bases; nucleotides not matched to a gene: 7. Looked up from germline, CDR1 is MNHNY and CDR2 is SVGAGI (reference sequence). The CDR3 runs 16 residues. CDR3 coding DNA: TGTGCCAGCAGTCGGGGACAGGGCAAAGACACCGGGGAGCTGTTTTTT. It codes for CASSRGQGKDTGELFF.

This rearrangement joins TRBV7-2 to TRBJ2-1; TRBD1 aligns across 7 bases. This CDR3 comprises 11 residues. Germline lookup yields CDR1 SGHTA and CDR2 FQGNSA. V was clipped by 4 bases and J by 10 bases; unmatched bases: 1. CDR3 sequence: CASSSRGEQFF. The CDR3 coding sequence is TGTGCCAGCAGCTCCAGGGGGGAGCAGTTCTTC.

V usage is TRBV29-1 and J usage is TRBJ2-7; D unresolved. The CDR3 extends over 13 amino acids. Germline V gene data show CDR1 as SQVTM and CDR2 as ANQGSEA. The ends were cut back, 3 bases at V and 0 bases at J, with 9 bases in the middle. The CDR3 reads CSVEGPSSYEQYF. CDR3 DNA: TGCAGCGTTGAGGGTCCGAGCTCCTACGAGCAGTACTTC.

The V call is TRBV7-8, the J call TRBJ2-1; tentative D call: TRBD2 (6 bases). The CDR3 loop spans 15 amino acids. The germline gives CDR1 SGHVS, CDR2 FQNEAQ. The V end was cut by 6 bases, the J end by 1 base, with 13 bases between. Written as DNA, the CDR3 is TGTGCCAGCAGTCAAAGTGGGGGGTCCTACAATGAGCAGTTCTTC. This gives the protein CASSQSGGSYNEQFF.

This rearrangement joins TRBV30 to TRBJ1-3, with a tentative D call TRBD1 (6 bases). Germline CDR1 GTSNPN, CDR2 SVGIG (reference sequence). With 3 bases removed from V and 0 bases from J, the gap between germline ends came to 9 bases. The CDR3 has 14 amino acids. Written as DNA, the CDR3 is TGTGCCTGGAGACGAGGGGGCTCTGGAAACACCATATATTTT. This codes for CAWRRGGSGNTIYF. The full variable domain, completed using reference TRBV30 and TRBJ1-3, is SQTIHQWPATLVQPVGSPLSLECTVEGTSNPNLYWYRQAAGRGLQLLFYSVGIGQISSEVPQNLSASRPQDRQFILSSKKLLLSDSGFYLCAWRRGGSGNTIYFGEGSWLTVV.

This chain connects TRBV11-3 to TRBJ1-3; D gene ambiguous. The CDR3 length is 13 residues. Germline CDR1 SGHNT, CDR2 YENEEA. Trimming cost V 3 bases and J 4 bases, with 7 bases left between them. Here the CDR3 DNA reads TGTGCCAGCAGCTTCATCGGGGGAAACACCATATATTTT. It yields the protein CASSFIGGNTIYF.

V usage is TRBV5-1 and J usage is TRBJ1-4; possibly TRBD1 for D (6 bases). V dropped 4 bases and J dropped 4 bases, with 11 bases sitting between them. Germline V CDR1 and CDR2: SGHRS, YFSETQ. CDR3 length: 14 residues. The DNA for the CDR3 is TGCGCCAGCAGCAGCACAGGGAATAATGAAAAACTGTTTTTT. Amino acids: CASSSTGNNEKLFF. The entire variable domain, with the rest obtained from reference TRBV5-1 and TRBJ1-4, is as follows: KAGVTQTPRYLIKTRGQQVTLSCSPISGHRSVSWYQQTPGQGLQFLFEYFSETQRNKGNFPGRFSGRQFSNSRSEMNVSTLELGDSALYLCASSSTGNNEKLFFGSGTQLSVL.

V usage is TRBV29-1 and J usage is TRBJ2-5; 7 nucleotides agree with TRBD2. The CDR3 totals 12 residues. V shed 6 bases and J 5 bases; nucleotides not matched to a gene: 6. The germline V gene has CDR1 SQVTM and CDR2 ANQGSEA. CDR3 loop: CSVQGSGETQYF. Written as DNA, the CDR3 is TGCAGCGTCCAGGGTAGCGGGGAGACCCAGTACTTC.

V gene TRBV30 combines with J gene TRBJ1-2; D not certain. Trimming stripped 3 bases from V and 6 bases from J, with 20 bases between. The germline V gene encodes CDR1 GTSNPN and CDR2 SVGIG (reference sequence). This CDR3 has 15 amino acids. For the CDR3, the DNA is TGTGCCTGGAGACCCCCGGCCTTCTCGCGGAATGGCTACACCTTC. As protein: CAWRPPAFSRNGYTF.